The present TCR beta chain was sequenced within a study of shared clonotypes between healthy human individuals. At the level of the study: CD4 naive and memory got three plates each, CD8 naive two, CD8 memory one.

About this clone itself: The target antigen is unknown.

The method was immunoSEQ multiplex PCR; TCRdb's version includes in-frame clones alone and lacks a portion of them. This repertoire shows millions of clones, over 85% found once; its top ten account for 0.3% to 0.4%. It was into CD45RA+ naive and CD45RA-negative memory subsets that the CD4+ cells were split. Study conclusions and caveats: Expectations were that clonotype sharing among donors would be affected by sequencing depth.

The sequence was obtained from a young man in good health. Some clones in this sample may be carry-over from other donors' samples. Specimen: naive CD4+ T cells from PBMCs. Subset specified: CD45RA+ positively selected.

The CDR3: CASSLVTGQRSGNTIYF. DNA for the CDR3: TGTGCCAGCAGCTTAGTTACAGGACAGCGCTCTGGAAACACCATATATTTT. The V and J genes are TRBV11-2 and TRBJ1-3; possible D gene TRBD1, 6 bases. Germline CDR1 reads SGHAT; CDR2 reads FQNNGV. The CDR3 runs 17 residues. V was clipped by 1 base and J by 0 bases, with 13 bases between them.